Sequencing of this T cell receptor (beta chain) was carried out in a study of human thymus T cells. Study findings and constraints: Related research described strongly overlapping thymic repertoires in unrelated people. There appeared to be biased usage of V and J genes in thymic and blood repertoires.

Of note for this clone: Its antigen is currently unknown.

This CDR3 has 14 residues. V lost 4 bases and J lost 4, with 13 bases in between. The germline gives CDR1 SGHTA, CDR2 FQGNSA. The thymus was resected at corrective cardiac surgery. Having surgery to correct congenital heart defects, healthy Finnish infants acted as the donors. Clones were sequenced by immunoSEQ multiplex PCR, and TCRdb holds only the in-frame ones, with some missing. The sample carries tens of thousands of clones, 85% to 95% recorded once. Specimen: thymus tissue. This sequence was found in a girl under three years old with a congenital heart defect but otherwise immunologically healthy. The V and J genes are TRBV7-2 and TRBJ1-2; D might be TRBD1 (6 bases). As DNA, the CDR3 is TGTGCCAGCAGCTCGCCGGCAGGGGTCTATGGCTACACCTTC. Translated: CASSSPAGVYGYTF.